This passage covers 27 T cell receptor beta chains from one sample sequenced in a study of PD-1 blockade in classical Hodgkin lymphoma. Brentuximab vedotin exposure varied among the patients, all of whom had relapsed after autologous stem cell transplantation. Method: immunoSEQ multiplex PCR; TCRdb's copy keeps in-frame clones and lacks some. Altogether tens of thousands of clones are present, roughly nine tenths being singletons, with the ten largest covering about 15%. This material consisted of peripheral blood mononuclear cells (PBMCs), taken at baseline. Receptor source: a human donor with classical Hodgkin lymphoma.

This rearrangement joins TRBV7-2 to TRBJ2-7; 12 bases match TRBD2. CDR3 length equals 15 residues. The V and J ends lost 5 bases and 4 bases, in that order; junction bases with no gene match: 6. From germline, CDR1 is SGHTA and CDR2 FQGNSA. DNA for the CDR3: TGTGCCAGCAGCGCTTTTCTAGCGGGGGGGTACGAGCAGTACTTC. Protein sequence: CASSAFLAGGYEQYF.

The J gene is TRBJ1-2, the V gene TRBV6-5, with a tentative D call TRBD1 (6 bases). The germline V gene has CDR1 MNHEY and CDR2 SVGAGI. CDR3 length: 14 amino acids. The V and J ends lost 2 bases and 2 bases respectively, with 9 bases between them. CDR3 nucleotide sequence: TGTGCCAGCAGTTACACCGGACAGAACTATGGCTACACCTTC. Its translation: CASSYTGQNYGYTF.

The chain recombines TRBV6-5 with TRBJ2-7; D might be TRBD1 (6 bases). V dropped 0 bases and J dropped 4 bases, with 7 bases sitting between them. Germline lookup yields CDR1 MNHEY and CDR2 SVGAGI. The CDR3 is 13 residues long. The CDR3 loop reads CASSYSTGYEQYF. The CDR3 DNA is TGTGCCAGCAGTTACTCGACAGGATACGAGCAGTACTTC.

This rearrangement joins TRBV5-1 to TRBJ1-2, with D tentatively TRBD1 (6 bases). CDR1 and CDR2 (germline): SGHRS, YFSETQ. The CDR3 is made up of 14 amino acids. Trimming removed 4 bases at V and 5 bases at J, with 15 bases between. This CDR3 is CASSIRRGSYGYTF. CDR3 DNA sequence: TGCGCCAGCAGCATACGGAGGGGGTCTTATGGCTACACCTTC. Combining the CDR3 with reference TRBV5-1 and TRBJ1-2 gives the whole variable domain KAGVTQTPRYLIKTRGQQVTLSCSPISGHRSVSWYQQTPGQGLQFLFEYFSETQRNKGNFPGRFSGRQFSNSRSEMNVSTLELGDSALYLCASSIRRGSYGYTFGSGTRLTVV.

The CDR3 sequence is CASSEPFSGANVLTF. CDR3 nucleotides: TGTGCCAGCAGTGAACCATTCTCCGGGGCCAACGTCCTGACTTTC. The chain joins TRBV27 to TRBJ2-6; D not resolved. This CDR3 spans 15 amino acids. Germline CDR1 and CDR2: MNHEY and SMNVEV (reference sequence). V dropped 5 bases and J dropped 4 bases, with 12 bases sitting between them.

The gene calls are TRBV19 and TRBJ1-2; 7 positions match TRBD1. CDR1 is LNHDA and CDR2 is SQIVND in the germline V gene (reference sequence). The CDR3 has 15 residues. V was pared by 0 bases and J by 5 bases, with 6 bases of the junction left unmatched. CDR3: CASSIDRDSSYGYTF. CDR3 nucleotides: TGTGCCAGTAGTATAGACCGGGACAGCTCATATGGCTACACCTTC.

Here the CDR3 reads CASSIYQGYSGNTIYF. CDR3 in DNA: TGCGCCAGCAGCATATACCAGGGGTACTCTGGAAACACCATATATTTT. This chain connects TRBV5-1 to TRBJ1-3; tentatively, D is TRBD1 (6 bases). The germline V gene has CDR1 SGHRS and CDR2 YFSETQ. CDR3 size: 16 residues. The V gene lost 4 bases and the J gene lost 0 bases, with 14 bases spanning the gap.

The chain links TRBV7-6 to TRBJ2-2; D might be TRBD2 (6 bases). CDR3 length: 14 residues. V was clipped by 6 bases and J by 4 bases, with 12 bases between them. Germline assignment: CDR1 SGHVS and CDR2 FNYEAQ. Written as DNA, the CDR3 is TGTGCCAGCAGGGCGGGATCCGCCACCGGGGAGCTGTTTTTT. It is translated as CASRAGSATGELFF.

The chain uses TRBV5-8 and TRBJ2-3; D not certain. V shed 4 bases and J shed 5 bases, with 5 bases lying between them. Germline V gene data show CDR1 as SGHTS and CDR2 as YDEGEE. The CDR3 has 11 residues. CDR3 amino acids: CASSPGDTQYF. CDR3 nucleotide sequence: TGTGCCAGCAGCCCGGGAGATACGCAGTATTTT.

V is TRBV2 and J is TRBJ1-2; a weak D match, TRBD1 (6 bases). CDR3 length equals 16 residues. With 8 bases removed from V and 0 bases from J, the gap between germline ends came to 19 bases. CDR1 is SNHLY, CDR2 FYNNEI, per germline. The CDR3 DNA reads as TGTGCCAGCGAAGAGGGCATGGACAGTCCTAACTATGGCTACACCTTC. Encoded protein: CASEEGMDSPNYGYTF.

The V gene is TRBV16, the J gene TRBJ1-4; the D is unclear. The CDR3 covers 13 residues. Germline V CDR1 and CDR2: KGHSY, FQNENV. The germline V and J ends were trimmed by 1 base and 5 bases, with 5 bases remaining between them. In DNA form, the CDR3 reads TGTGCCAGCAGCCAATTAACGAATGAAAAACTGTTTTTT. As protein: CASSQLTNEKLFF.

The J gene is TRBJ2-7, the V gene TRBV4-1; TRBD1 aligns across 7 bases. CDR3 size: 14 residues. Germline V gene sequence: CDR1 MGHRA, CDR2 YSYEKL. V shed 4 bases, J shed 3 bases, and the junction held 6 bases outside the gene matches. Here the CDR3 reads CASSLPGQSYEQYF. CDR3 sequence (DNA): TGCGCCAGCAGCCTGCCGGGACAGAGCTACGAGCAGTACTTC.

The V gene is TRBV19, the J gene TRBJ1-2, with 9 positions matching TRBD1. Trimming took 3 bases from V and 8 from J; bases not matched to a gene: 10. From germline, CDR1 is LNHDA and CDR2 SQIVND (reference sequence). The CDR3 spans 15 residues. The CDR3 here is CASSMSGTGRSGYTF. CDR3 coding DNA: TGTGCCAGTAGTATGTCCGGGACAGGGCGATCCGGCTACACCTTC.

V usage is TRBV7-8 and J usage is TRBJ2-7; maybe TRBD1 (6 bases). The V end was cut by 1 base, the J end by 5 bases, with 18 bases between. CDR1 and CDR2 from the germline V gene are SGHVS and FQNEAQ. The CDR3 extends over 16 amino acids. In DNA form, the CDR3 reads TGTGCCAGCAGCTTAGGGATCAGCTCAGGGGTCGACGAGCAGTACTTC. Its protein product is CASSLGISSGVDEQYF.

CDR3 sequence: CASSFGTGGPYEQYF. CDR3 DNA sequence: TGTGCCAGCAGCTTCGGGACAGGCGGTCCCTACGAGCAGTACTTC. The chain recombines TRBV5-4 with TRBJ2-7; 8 bases are a match to TRBD1. The CDR3 consists of 15 residues. V dropped 2 bases and J dropped 2; count of bases not matched to a gene: 6. The V gene's germline CDR1 is SGHNT and CDR2 YYREEE (reference sequence).

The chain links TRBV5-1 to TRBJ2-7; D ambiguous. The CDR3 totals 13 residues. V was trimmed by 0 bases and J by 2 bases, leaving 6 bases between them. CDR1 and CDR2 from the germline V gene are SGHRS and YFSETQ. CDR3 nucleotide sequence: TGCGCCAGCAGCTTGGGTTGGACCTACGAGCAGTACTTC. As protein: CASSLGWTYEQYF.

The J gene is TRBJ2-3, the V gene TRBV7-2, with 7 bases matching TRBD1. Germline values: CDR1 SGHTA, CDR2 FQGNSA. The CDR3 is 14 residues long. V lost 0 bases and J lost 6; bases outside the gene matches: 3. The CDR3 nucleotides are TGTGCCAGCAGCTTAGCAGGGGGCATGGATACGCAGTATTTT. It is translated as CASSLAGGMDTQYF.

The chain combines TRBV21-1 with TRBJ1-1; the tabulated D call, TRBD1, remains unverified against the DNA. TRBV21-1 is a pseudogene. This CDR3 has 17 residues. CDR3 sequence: CASSKACARSSNTEAFF. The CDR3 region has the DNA TGTGCCAGCAGCAAAGCGTGCGCCAGGTCGTCGAACACTGAAGCTTTCTTT.

The CDR3 bases are TGCGCCAGCAGCCAAGATTCGGACAGGCCCTATGGCTACACCTTC. Amino acids: CASSQDSDRPYGYTF. This rearrangement joins TRBV4-1 to TRBJ1-2; 7 bases are shared with TRBD1. CDR1 is MGHRA, CDR2 YSYEKL, per germline. The CDR3 loop spans 15 amino acids. J lost 4 bases, V lost 0 bases, and 5 bases had no gene match.

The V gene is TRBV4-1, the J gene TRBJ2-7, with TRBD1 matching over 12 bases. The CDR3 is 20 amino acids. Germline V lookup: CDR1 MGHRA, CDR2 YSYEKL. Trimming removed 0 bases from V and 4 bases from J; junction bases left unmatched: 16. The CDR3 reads CASSQDPRGTGGRYAYEQYF. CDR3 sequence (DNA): TGCGCCAGCAGCCAAGATCCACGGGGGACAGGGGGCAGGTACGCTTACGAGCAGTACTTC.

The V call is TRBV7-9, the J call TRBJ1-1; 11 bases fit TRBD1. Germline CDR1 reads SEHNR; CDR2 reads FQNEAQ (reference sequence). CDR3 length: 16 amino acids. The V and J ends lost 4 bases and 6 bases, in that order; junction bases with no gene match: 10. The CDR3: CASSSYLGQGASEAFF. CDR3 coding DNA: TGTGCCAGCAGCTCCTATCTTGGACAGGGGGCCTCTGAAGCTTTCTTT.

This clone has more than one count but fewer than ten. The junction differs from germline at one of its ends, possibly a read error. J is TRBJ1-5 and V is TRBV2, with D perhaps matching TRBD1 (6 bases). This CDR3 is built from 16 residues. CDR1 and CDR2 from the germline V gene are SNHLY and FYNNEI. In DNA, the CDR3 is TGTGCCAGCAGGGAAGGGGGTATTCAGGGTGAACAGCCCCAGCATTTT. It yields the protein CASREGGIQGEQPQHF. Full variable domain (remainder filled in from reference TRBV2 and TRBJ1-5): EPEVTQTPSHQVTQMGQEVILRCVPISNHLYFYWYRQILGQKVEFLVSFYNNEISEKSEIFDDQFSVERPDGSNFTLKIRSTKLEDSAMYFCASREGGIQGEQPQHFGDGTRLSIL.

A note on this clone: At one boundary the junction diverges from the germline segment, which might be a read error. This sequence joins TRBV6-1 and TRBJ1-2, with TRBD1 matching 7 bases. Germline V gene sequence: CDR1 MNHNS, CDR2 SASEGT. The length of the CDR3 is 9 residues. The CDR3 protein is CASSGDRVF. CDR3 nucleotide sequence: TGTGCCAGCAGTGGAGACAGGGTCTTC.

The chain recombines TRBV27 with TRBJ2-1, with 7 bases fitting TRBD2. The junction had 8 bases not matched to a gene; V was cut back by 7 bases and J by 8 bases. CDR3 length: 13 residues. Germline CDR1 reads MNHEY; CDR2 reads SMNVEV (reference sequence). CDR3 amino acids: CASKLGGNYEQFF. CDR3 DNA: TGTGCCAGCAAACTGGGGGGGAACTATGAGCAGTTCTTC.

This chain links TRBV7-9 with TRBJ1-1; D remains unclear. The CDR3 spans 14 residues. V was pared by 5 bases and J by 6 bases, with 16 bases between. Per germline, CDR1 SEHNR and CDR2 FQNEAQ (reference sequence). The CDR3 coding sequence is TGTGCCAGCAGCGACACGACCCAGGAGGCTGAAGCTTTCTTT. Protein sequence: CASSDTTQEAEAFF.

CDR3 sequence (DNA): TGTGCCAGTAACCCCGGCGTGGTAGGGCGACAGGCTGGTGGCTACACCTTC. Protein product: CASNPGVVGRQAGGYTF. The rearrangement joins TRBV19 to TRBJ1-2; D may be TRBD1 (6 bases). Germline V gives CDR1 LNHDA, CDR2 SQIVND (reference sequence). CDR3 length: 17 amino acids. V was shortened by 7 bases and J by 7 bases, with 28 bases between the two germline ends.

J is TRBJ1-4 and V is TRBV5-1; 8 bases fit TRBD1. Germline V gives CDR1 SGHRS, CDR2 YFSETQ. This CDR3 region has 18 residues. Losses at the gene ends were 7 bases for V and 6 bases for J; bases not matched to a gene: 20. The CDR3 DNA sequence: TGCGCCAGCTCCGACAGGGGTGAGATTCCTCGAGGGGATGAAAAACTGTTTTTT. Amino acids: CASSDRGEIPRGDEKLFF.